The 11 T cell receptor beta chains in this list originate from one sample, sequenced in a study of T cells in Graves' hyperthyroidism and ophthalmopathy. Amplified regions were TCR beta CDR3 sequences from RNA transcripts. Initially, a first-round RT-PCR of the TCR CDR3 employed the HTBI primer set. TCRdb analysed the multiplex PCR reads with MiXCR anew, one entry per CDR3 protein. The sample records about 840,000 distinct CDR3 sequences, 35% to 45% being singletons. Sequencing used blood. All receptors come from a man aged 18 to 35 with Graves' hyperthyroidism.

The gene calls are TRBV25-1 and TRBJ1-1; no definite D call. The CDR3 has 15 residues. CDR1 and CDR2 from the germline V gene are MGHDK and SYGVNS. The V end was cut by 6 bases, the J end by 4 bases, with 18 bases between. The CDR3 loop reads CASSPFLGISTEAFF. The DNA of the CDR3 is TGTGCCAGCAGCCCGTTTTTAGGGATTTCCACTGAAGCTTTCTTT.

The rearrangement joins TRBV29-1 to TRBJ2-2; the D gene is possibly TRBD1 (5 bases). Trimming took 2 bases from V and 6 from J, leaving 10 bases between them. This CDR3 comprises 13 residues. Germline assignment: CDR1 SQVTM and CDR2 ANQGSEA. CDR3 bases: TGCAGCGTTGAACAGGGTTTTTCCGGGGAGCTGTTTTTT. Amino acid sequence: CSVEQGFSGELFF.

This clonotype was detected ten times or more. This chain joins TRBV2 and TRBJ2-5; D is uncertain. Looked up from germline, CDR1 is SNHLY and CDR2 is FYNNEI. The germline V and J ends were trimmed by 1 base and 5 bases, with 8 bases remaining between them. This CDR3 spans 13 amino acids. In DNA form, the CDR3 reads TGTGCCAGCAGTGAAGAGTGGGGTGAGACCCAGTACTTC. Protein sequence: CASSEEWGETQYF.

The chain has TRBV4-1 and TRBJ1-1; D perhaps matches TRBD1 (6 bases). The CDR3 length is 14 residues. The V gene lost 0 bases and the J gene lost 8 bases, with 13 bases spanning the gap. Germline CDR1 is MGHRA and CDR2 is YSYEKL. The CDR3 protein is CASSQDEGRGEAFF. The CDR3 bases are TGCGCCAGCAGCCAAGATGAAGGCAGGGGAGAAGCTTTCTTT.

This clonotype has just a few counts. The rearrangement uses TRBV7-2 and TRBJ2-2; TRBD1 matches at 9 bases. The CDR3 covers 15 residues. The ends lost 5 bases at V and 4 bases at J; junction bases unmatched: 5. Germline V gene sequence: CDR1 SGHTA, CDR2 FQGNSA. CDR3 nucleotides: TGTGCCAGCAGCCCCGACAGGGGGTTCACCGGGGAGCTGTTTTTT. Translation: CASSPDRGFTGELFF. The full variable domain, in which reference TRBV7-2 and TRBJ2-2 provide the parts outside the CDR3, is GAGVSQSPSNKVTEKGKDVELRCDPISGHTALYWYRQSLGQGLEFLIYFQGNSAPDKSGLPSDRFSAERTGGSVSTLTIQRTQQEDSAVYLCASSPDRGFTGELFFGEGSRLTVL.

The chain joins TRBV9 to TRBJ2-7; D is ambiguous. Per germline, CDR1 SGDLS and CDR2 YYNGEE. This CDR3 comprises 14 residues. V shed 4 bases and J shed 3 bases, with 14 bases lying between them. The CDR3 DNA is TGTGCCAGCAGCCAAGGCGCCACGCACTACGAGCAGTACTTC. Protein: CASSQGATHYEQYF.

This clonotype was seen more than once but under ten times. The chain has TRBV5-6 and TRBJ2-5, with no clear D. CDR3 length: 16 amino acids. Germline CDR1 and CDR2: SGHDT and YYEEEE. V was pared by 4 bases and J by 2 bases, with 18 bases between. The CDR3 DNA follows: TGTGCCAGCAGCAAACGACGGTCGGGTGTTCAAGAGACCCAGTACTTC. Translating gives CASSKRRSGVQETQYF.

Ten or more counts support this clonotype. The chain joins TRBV9 to TRBJ1-5; 7 nucleotides align to TRBD1. The CDR3 has 14 residues. The V and J ends lost 3 bases and 7 bases, in that order; junction bases with no gene match: 7. Germline V gene sequence: CDR1 SGDLS, CDR2 YYNGEE. CDR3 DNA: TGTGCCAGCAGCGGTACAGGGGAGGCCCAGCCCCAGCATTTT. The encoded protein is CASSGTGEAQPQHF.

The gene calls are TRBV20-1 and TRBJ1-1; the D gene is possibly TRBD1 (6 bases). Trimming took 1 base from V and 1 from J, leaving 13 bases between them. The germline gives CDR1 DFQATT, CDR2 SNEGSKA (reference sequence). This CDR3 has 15 residues. In DNA form, the CDR3 reads TGCAGTGCTAGAGTCGGGGGGCGCCGGAACACTGAAGCTTTCTTT. Its translation: CSARVGGRRNTEAFF.

This clonotype was detected many times. V gene TRBV24-1 combines with J gene TRBJ1-5; 7 bases align to TRBD1. This CDR3 is 19 amino acids long. The J segment lost 0 bases and the V segment lost 4 bases, leaving 14 bases of the junction unmatched. CDR1 and CDR2 from the germline V gene are KGHDR and SFDVKD. The chain's CDR3 is CATSDPSLDRDHSNQPQHF. Written as DNA, the CDR3 is TGTGCCACCAGTGACCCATCCCTCGACAGGGACCATAGCAATCAGCCCCAGCATTTT.

Worth noting for this clonotype: A read error is possible here, since a much larger clone lies one base away. The J gene is TRBJ1-1, the V gene TRBV2; maybe TRBD1 (6 bases). Germline lookup yields CDR1 SNHLY and CDR2 FYNNEI. The CDR3 consists of 15 residues. The DNA for the CDR3 is TGTGCCGGCAGCCGGTCTGGACAGCTCAACACTGAAGCTTTCTTT. It codes for CAGSRSGQLNTEAFF. Based on the CDR3 plus reference TRBV2 and TRBJ1-1, the full variable domain is EPEVTQTPSHQVTQMGQEVILRCVPISNHLYFYWYRQILGQKVEFLVSFYNNEISEKSEIFDDQFSVERPDGSNFTLKIRSTKLEDSAMYFCAGSRSGQLNTEAFFGQGTRLTVV.